These T cell receptor beta chains were read from a single sample in a study of blood T cell repertoires in COVID-19. The table came from immunoSEQ multiplex PCR; TCRdb's copy has only in-frame clones and leaves some out. The sample comprises some 250,000 clones, around 90% of which are singletons, and roughly 0.8% rests with the top ten. Sequences were obtained from peripheral blood. The receptors originated from a woman aged 25 to 45 with acute or convalescent COVID-19. Both conserved end residues are part of each CDR3. A D gene is named only where the DNA matches it firmly. Clone size, where shown, is once, few, many, or a class for clones that have expanded.

j_gene,v_gene,abundance,d_gene,CDR3nt,CDR3aa
TRBJ2-7,TRBV19,NA,TRBD1,TGTGCCAGTAGTGAAGACAGGGCCCGAAGGGAGCAGTACTTC,CASSEDRARREQYF
TRBJ1-5,TRBV25-1,NA,NA,TGTGCCAGCAGTGCGATCGGGGTTCAGCCCCAGCATTTT,CASSAIGVQPQHF
TRBJ2-6,TRBV25-1,few,TRBD2,TGTGCCAGCAGTGAGCGGCTAGCGGGGAGTCGGGACGTCCTGACTTTC,CASSERLAGSRDVLTF
TRBJ1-1,TRBV19,NA,TRBD1,TGTGCCAGTAGTAGCACAGGGGGCACTGAAGCTTTCTTT,CASSSTGGTEAFF
TRBJ1-4,TRBV19,NA,TRBD1,TGTGCCAGTAGTACCTCCGGGACAGTCAATGAAAAACTGTTTTTT,CASSTSGTVNEKLFF
TRBJ2-7,TRBV19,NA,TRBD1,TGTGCCAGTAGTATCCAGTATACAGGGGACGAGCAGTACTTC,CASSIQYTGDEQYF
TRBJ2-4,TRBV15,NA,TRBD1,TGTGCCACCAATCCGGACAGGTCGGGAAACATTCAGTACTTC,CATNPDRSGNIQYF
TRBJ2-7,TRBV10-1,NA,NA,TGCGCCAGCAGTGATACAGTCAGGGTCCTTACACTCTACGAGCAGTACTTC,CASSDTVRVLTLYEQYF
TRBJ1-3,TRBV29-1,few,TRBD1,TGCAGCGTCCAGGGACAGGGGGCAGGTGGAAACACCATATATTTT,CSVQGQGAGGNTIYF
TRBJ2-7,TRBV19,NA,TRBD2,TGTGCCAGTAGTCGTGCGACTAGCGGCGCCTACGAGCAGTACTTC,CASSRATSGAYEQYF
TRBJ1-2,TRBV19,NA,TRBD1,TGTGCCAGTAATCAGGGGGAGAGGTATGGCTACACCTTC,CASNQGERYGYTF
TRBJ1-6,TRBV10-2,NA,NA,TGCGCCAGCACCCCGAGATGGACACCCAGCTATAATTCACCCCTCCACTTT,CASTPRWTPSYNSPLHF
TRBJ2-5,TRBV4-1,NA,NA,TGCGCCAGCAGCCAAGGCCCTAGAATAGAAGAGACCCAGTACTTC,CASSQGPRIEETQYF
TRBJ2-5,TRBV20-1,NA,NA,TGCAGTGCTAGGGCTAGGAGGACCCAGTACTTC,CSARARRTQYF
TRBJ2-3,TRBV7-9,NA,NA,TGTGCCAGCAGCTTAGTGGGGCCAGATACGCAGTATTTT,CASSLVGPDTQYF
TRBJ1-1,TRBV7-2,NA,NA,TGTGCCAGCAGCATAGAGACAGTGAACACTGAAGCTTTCTTT,CASSIETVNTEAFF
TRBJ2-5,TRBV7-2,once,NA,TGTGCCAGCAGCTTATCTAATGGCCGGGTCAGAACTATCCAAGAGACCCAGTACTTC,CASSLSNGRVRTIQETQYF
TRBJ2-1,TRBV27,NA,TRBD1,TGTGCCAGCAGTACGACAGGGCACTACAATGAGCAGTTCTTC,CASSTTGHYNEQFF
TRBJ1-4,TRBV9,NA,TRBD1,TGTGCCAGCAGCGCGGACAGGGGAAATGAAAAACTGTTTTTT,CASSADRGNEKLFF
TRBJ1-4,TRBV14,once,NA,TGTGCCAGCAGCCAAGAGCCCGAAAGGAGAGAAAAACTGTTTTTT,CASSQEPERREKLFF
TRBJ2-1,TRBV5-1,NA,NA,TGCGCCAGCAGCTTGGTTGAAGGGAGGCCGTGGAATGAGCAGTTCTTC,CASSLVEGRPWNEQFF
TRBJ2-1,TRBV5-1,NA,TRBD2,TGCGCCAGCAGCTCGGGACTAGCGGGAGGGCCCGGGAATGAGCAGTTCTTC,CASSSGLAGGPGNEQFF
TRBJ2-2,TRBV5-6,NA,TRBD1,TGTGCCAGCAGGGACAGGGGGCTTACCGGGGAGCTGTTTTTT,CASRDRGLTGELFF
TRBJ2-1,TRBV27,NA,NA,TGTGCCAGCAGTTTATTAGGCGGGCTCTCCTACAATGAGCAGTTCTTC,CASSLLGGLSYNEQFF
TRBJ1-2,TRBV6-5,few,NA,TGTGCCAGCAGTTACTCGGAGAGTAACTATGGCTACACCTTC,CASSYSESNYGYTF
TRBJ2-7,TRBV19,NA,NA,TGTGCCAGTAAGGAAGACACGATTCGCGACGAGCAGTACTTC,CASKEDTIRDEQYF
TRBJ1-2,TRBV19,NA,NA,TGTGCCACTCTGGGGGGGATGAACTATGGCTACACCTTC,CATLGGMNYGYTF
TRBJ1-3,TRBV6-5,few,TRBD1,TGTGCCAGCAGTTCCAGACAGGGTGGAAACACCATATATTTT,CASSSRQGGNTIYF
TRBJ2-5,TRBV5-6,NA,NA,TGTGCCAGCACTGAGGGTAGCGTGACCCAGTACTTC,CASTEGSVTQYF
TRBJ2-3,TRBV5-6,NA,TRBD1,TGTGCCAGCAACCCCAGGGGGCCAGATACGCAGTATTTT,CASNPRGPDTQYF
TRBJ1-6,TRBV6-2/TRBV6-3,NA,NA,TGTGCCAGCAGTTATACGGTCTCCTATAATTCACCCCTCCACTTT,CASSYTVSYNSPLHF